This T cell receptor beta chain derives from a study of blood T cell repertoires in COVID-19. Study overall: Acute and convalescent COVID-19 samples came from the United States, Italy and Spain. Nucleic acid was either cDNA or gDNA, and it came from T cells, B-cell-depleted T cells, or PBMCs.

The assay was immunoSEQ multiplex PCR, and TCRdb's table has in-frame clones only and misses some. The sample has around 620,000 clones; 70% to 90% are singletons. CDR3 size: 14 residues. CDR1 is MNHEY and CDR2 is SVGAGI in the germline V gene. The V and J ends lost 6 bases and 2 bases respectively, with 13 bases between them. The chain carries TRBV6-5 and TRBJ1-1; D remains unclear. The TCR sequence derives from a woman aged 18-29 years with acute or convalescent COVID-19. The source material was peripheral blood. The CDR3 spells CASRNFGVNTEAFF. The DNA for the CDR3 is TGTGCCAGCAGAAATTTCGGGGTAAACACTGAAGCTTTCTTT.